Listed below are T cell receptor beta chains from one sample, sequenced in a study of OX40 agonist ivuxolimab in advanced cancers. Produced via immunoSEQ multiplex PCR; TCRdb's table is partial and in-frame only. The sample gives around 70,000 clones, roughly four fifths of which show up once; 2% to 3% is in the top ten. The sample was CD4+ or CD8+ T cells sorted from blood, taken in a trial of the OX40 agonist ivuxolimab. Receptors were obtained from an adult with an advanced solid tumor such as melanoma, head and neck, liver or kidney cancer. The CDR3 runs from the conserved cysteine through the conserved F or W. The D gene is left open where the match is weak. A row's size may be missing; if present it is once, few, many or a size class.

>-|TRBJ2-3|-|TRBV6-5
CASSPQWSDTQYF
TGTGCCAGCAGTCCCCAGTGGTCTGATACGCAGTATTTT
>TRBD1|TRBJ2-5|-|TRBV27
CASSLKGQGGETQYF
TGTGCCAGCAGTTTAAAGGGACAGGGGGGAGAGACCCAGTACTTC
>TRBD2|TRBJ2-5|-|TRBV5-4
CASSLSVASGRETQYF
TGTGCCAGCAGCTTATCGGTGGCTAGCGGGAGGGAGACCCAGTACTTC
>TRBD1|TRBJ1-2|-|TRBV9
CASSLATGAADGYTF
TGTGCCAGCAGCCTAGCTACAGGGGCCGCGGATGGCTACACCTTC
>-|TRBJ2-1|once|TRBV29-1
CSVGISFYNEQFF
TGCAGCGTTGGCATTTCATTCTACAATGAGCAGTTCTTC
>-|TRBJ2-2|-|TRBV19
CASSIGRRTGELFF
TGTGCCAGTAGTATAGGGAGAAGGACCGGGGAGCTGTTTTTT
>-|TRBJ2-1|-|TRBV14
CASSQAYEQFF
TGTGCCAGCAGCCAAGCTTACGAGCAGTTCTTC
>TRBD2|TRBJ2-1|few|TRBV6-1
CASSQREGPNEQFF
TGTGCCAGCAGCCAGCGGGAGGGCCCGAATGAGCAGTTCTTC
>TRBD1|TRBJ1-4|-|TRBV7-2
CASSLGAAGGTEKLFF
TGTGCCAGCAGCTTAGGTGCGGCAGGGGGTACTGAAAAACTGTTTTTT
>TRBD1|TRBJ1-2|-|TRBV2
CASSDRGQDYGYTF
TGTGCCAGCAGTGACCGCGGACAGGACTATGGCTACACCTTC
>TRBD2|TRBJ2-1|-|TRBV6-4
CASSQIAGSHEQFF
TGTGCCAGCAGTCAAATAGCGGGAAGCCATGAGCAGTTCTTC
>TRBD1|TRBJ2-1|-|TRBV11-2
CASSSSGGTYNEQFF
TGTGCCAGCAGCTCTTCAGGGGGCACCTACAATGAGCAGTTCTTC
>-|TRBJ2-6|-|TRBV27
CASSPPGANVLTF
TGTGCCAGCAGTCCCCCCGGGGCCAACGTCCTGACTTTC
>TRBD1|TRBJ1-3|-|TRBV28
CASSPTGGAGNTIYF
TGTGCCAGCAGTCCCACAGGGGGCGCTGGAAACACCATATATTTT
>-|TRBJ2-7|-|TRBV15
CATSRDFQGWAYEQYF
TGTGCCACCAGCAGGGACTTCCAGGGGTGGGCCTACGAGCAGTACTTC
>TRBD2|TRBJ2-7|-|TRBV27
CASSFPPWVGTSPKSRAYEQYF
TGTGCCAGCAGTTTTCCCCCCTGGGTGGGGACTAGCCCAAAATCCCGAGCCTACGAGCAGTACTTC
>TRBD2|TRBJ2-7|-|TRBV18
CASSYSREAYEQYF
TGTGCCAGCTCCTACTCGCGGGAGGCCTACGAGCAGTACTTC
>-|TRBJ2-1|-|TRBV7-2
CASRSQGNEQFF
TGTGCCAGCAGGTCACAGGGAAATGAGCAGTTCTTC
>-|TRBJ2-5|-|TRBV10-3
CAISNGQQETQYF
TGTGCCATCAGTAACGGACAGCAAGAGACCCAGTACTTC
>-|TRBJ1-5|-|TRBV11-3
CASSSNQPQHF
TGTGCCAGCAGCTCCAATCAGCCCCAGCATTTT
>-|TRBJ2-2|-|TRBV30
CAWSVSFAGELFF
TGTGCCTGGAGTGTATCGTTCGCCGGGGAGCTGTTTTTT
>-|TRBJ1-3|-|TRBV5-6
CASTPSWDSRSGNTIYF
TGTGCCAGCACCCCCAGTTGGGACTCCCGCTCTGGAAACACCATATATTTT
>-|TRBJ2-7|-|TRBV6-6
CASRTLGGDSYEQYF
TGTGCCAGCAGGACACTGGGGGGAGACTCCTACGAGCAGTACTTC
>TRBD2|TRBJ2-5|-|TRBV5-1
CASSWEGRGETQYF
TGCGCCAGCAGCTGGGAGGGGAGGGGAGAGACCCAGTACTTC
>-|TRBJ1-2|-|TRBV10-3
CAISESGNYGYTF
TGTGCCATCAGTGAGTCAGGAAACTATGGCTACACCTTC
>-|TRBJ1-1|-|TRBV18
CASSPPSTQAYQAFF
TGTGCCAGCTCACCACCTTCGACCCAGGCTTATCAAGCTTTCTTT
>-|TRBJ2-7|-|TRBV28
CASRASDRLYEQYF
TGTGCCAGCAGAGCCTCGGACAGACTCTACGAGCAGTACTTC
>TRBD2|TRBJ2-7|-|TRBV29-1
CSVVTGGPDEQYF
TGCAGCGTTGTAACGGGAGGGCCTGACGAGCAGTACTTC
>-|TRBJ1-2|-|TRBV29-1
CSVFRTDGYTF
TGCAGCGTTTTCCGGACAGATGGCTACACCTTC
>-|TRBJ1-5|-|TRBV27
CASSPDRVNQPQHF
TGTGCCAGCAGCCCCGACAGAGTCAATCAGCCCCAGCATTTT
>-|TRBJ2-5|-|TRBV5-1
CASSPVGGVETQYF
TGCGCCAGCAGCCCCGTAGGGGGTGTGGAGACCCAGTACTTC
>TRBD2|TRBJ2-1|-|TRBV18
CASSSTTSGSLNEQFF
TGTGCCAGCTCATCGACTACTAGCGGGAGTCTCAATGAGCAGTTCTTC
>TRBD2|TRBJ2-3|-|TRBV6-5
CASSYRREVDTQYF
TGTGCCAGCAGTTACCGTCGGGAGGTAGATACGCAGTATTTT
>-|TRBJ2-1|once|TRBV10-3
CATRADTGDEQFF
TGTGCCACACGCGCTGATACGGGGGATGAGCAGTTCTTC
>TRBD2|TRBJ2-2|-|TRBV12-5
CASGLLAGTGELFF
TGTGCTAGTGGTTTGTTAGCGGGAACCGGGGAGCTGTTTTTT
>-|TRBJ1-3|-|TRBV5-1
CASSLTMTNSGNTIYF
TGCGCCAGCAGCTTGACAATGACGAACTCTGGAAACACCATATATTTT
>TRBD2|TRBJ2-1|few|TRBV14
CASSQVPGLAAYNEQFF
TGTGCCAGCAGCCAAGTGCCGGGACTAGCGGCCTACAATGAGCAGTTCTTC
>-|TRBJ2-5|-|TRBV6-1
CASSLSGANQETQYF
TGTGCCAGCAGCCTCAGCGGAGCGAACCAAGAGACCCAGTACTTC
>TRBD1|TRBJ2-3|once|TRBV5-1
CASSLDGQGARTDTQYF
TGCGCCAGCAGCTTGGATGGACAGGGGGCGAGAACAGATACGCAGTATTTT
>-|TRBJ2-2|-|TRBV7-8
CASSLAAGELFF
TGTGCCAGCAGCTTAGCGGCCGGGGAGCTGTTTTTT
>TRBD2|TRBJ2-1|-|TRBV9
CASSVPSGTEQFF
TGTGCCAGCAGCGTCCCTAGCGGGACCGAGCAGTTCTTC
>TRBD1|TRBJ1-2|-|TRBV28
CATRPTGDYGYTF
TGTGCCACCAGACCGACAGGGGACTATGGCTACACCTTC
>-|TRBJ2-3|-|TRBV25-1
CASSDRRGTDTQYF
TGTGCCAGCAGTGATAGGAGGGGCACAGATACGCAGTATTTT
>-|TRBJ2-4|few|TRBV2
CASRVFGNIQYF
TGTGCCAGCAGGGTTTTTGGAAACATTCAGTACTTC
>-|TRBJ2-1|-|TRBV19
CASSSDRSSYNEQFF
TGTGCCAGTAGCAGCGACAGGAGCTCCTACAATGAGCAGTTCTTC
>-|TRBJ2-7|-|TRBV5-4
CASSRAKLAYVLYEQYF
TGTGCCAGCAGCCGAGCTAAACTAGCTTATGTGCTGTACGAGCAGTACTTC
>-|TRBJ2-7|once|TRBV2
CARPRQYF
TGTGCCCGCCCACGGCAGTACTTC
>TRBD1|TRBJ1-2|-|TRBV5-5
CASSLENRGSTF
TGTGCCAGCAGCTTGGAAAACAGGGGCTCCACCTTC
>-|TRBJ2-1|-|TRBV27
CASGVSTGRIYNEQFF
TGTGCCAGCGGGGTTTCGACGGGAAGAATCTACAATGAGCAGTTCTTC
>-|TRBJ2-3|-|TRBV5-5
CASSPIGRPSTDTQYF
TGTGCCAGCAGCCCCATTGGGAGGCCTAGCACAGATACGCAGTATTTT
>TRBD1|TRBJ2-5|-|TRBV15
CATSVPGTGVNQETQYF
TGTGCCACCAGCGTACCCGGGACAGGGGTCAACCAAGAGACCCAGTACTTC
>TRBD1|TRBJ1-4|-|TRBV27
CASSLWTGSREKLFF
TGTGCCAGCAGTTTATGGACAGGGTCTCGAGAAAAACTGTTTTTT